This TCR beta chain stems from a study of cytomegalovirus exposure and HLA in healthy donors. In the case of this clone: The antigen is not known.

PCR employed 60 Vbeta and 13 Jbeta primers. Some clones are missing from TCRdb's copy, which holds only in-frame ones; the method was immunoSEQ multiplex PCR. Among some 250,000 clones listed, over 80% were seen once. Study conclusions and caveats: It was in a later analysis that TCR association rates were seen to vary by HLA locus, highest for DRB1 and lowest for HLA-C.

This sequence originates from a woman in her thirties or forties in good health and CMV-seropositive. Sequencing was done on a sample of PBMCs.

The CDR3 is CASSPTTRTYNEQFF. In nucleotides, the CDR3 is TGTGCCAGCAGCCCGACTACCCGGACCTACAATGAGCAGTTCTTC. The J gene is TRBJ2-1, the V gene TRBV9, with a weak D call TRBD2 (5 bases). V dropped 4 bases and J dropped 2 bases, with 13 bases sitting between them. Germline V gene data show CDR1 as SGDLS and CDR2 as YYNGEE. The CDR3 consists of 15 residues.